The present TCR beta chain was sequenced within a study of shared clonotypes between healthy human individuals. The study, taken as a whole, reports: Sequencing of the sorted subsets was shown by rarefaction to be incomplete despite large depth. Sampling involved blood alone; tissue repertoires likely differ.

In regard to this clone: Its antigen remains unidentified. Mismatch with germline at one junction end may stem from a read error.

The protocol was immunoSEQ multiplex PCR, while the TCRdb copy is restricted to in-frame clones and leaves out a portion. In the table there are around 2.3 million clones, approximately 94% of which are singletons. In germline, CDR1 is LNHDA, CDR2 SQIVND (reference sequence). CDR3 length: 17 amino acids. Sequencing input: naive CD4+ T cells sorted from blood. Documented subset: CD45RA+ positively selected. The sequence derives from a man aged 18 to 30 in good health. The chain couples TRBV19 to TRBJ1-6; possible D gene TRBD1, 5 bases. In DNA form, the CDR3 reads TGTGCCAGTAGCCCCCCCGGGACCCAGGGCTATTATTCACCCCTCCACTTT. Protein product: CASSPPGTQGYYSPLHF.